These 12 T cell receptor beta chains were all obtained from the same sample, sequenced in a study of beta chain features in type 1 diabetes. As every portion of the isolated RNA was reverse transcribed, the sequencing read expressed TCRB transcripts. TCRdb's copy holds only in-frame clones and misses some; the assay was immunoSEQ multiplex PCR. The sample shows about 140,000 clones, roughly 7.2% of them seen only once. The sample was central memory CD4+ T cells from blood. These receptors were collected from a woman aged 25-40 years in good health.

This clone was counted at least ten times. The V call is TRBV7-9, the J call TRBJ2-1; 7 bases fit TRBD2. Germline assignment: CDR1 SEHNR and CDR2 FQNEAQ (reference sequence). CDR3 length equals 16 residues. The ends lost 5 bases at V and 4 bases at J; junction bases unmatched: 11. DNA of the CDR3: TGTGCCAGCAGCGGCGCGCGGGAGATCGGATACAATGAGCAGTTCTTC. It codes for CASSGAREIGYNEQFF.

This clone was seen a handful of times. This chain joins TRBV5-1 and TRBJ2-2, with D uncertain. The V gene's germline CDR1 is SGHRS and CDR2 YFSETQ. Trimming left V 1 base short and J 0 bases short, with 7 bases between. CDR3 size: 15 residues. CDR3 in amino acids: CASSLSTSNTGELFF. The CDR3 nucleotides read TGCGCCAGCAGCTTGTCAACATCGAACACCGGGGAGCTGTTTTTT.

This clone was observed at least ten times. CDR3 coding DNA: TGTGCCAGCAGCTTAGCGGCGGGAGGGGAGACCCAGTACTTC. Translating gives CASSLAAGGETQYF. The gene calls are TRBV7-9 and TRBJ2-5; 9 positions agree with TRBD2. This CDR3 contains 14 residues. Germline CDR1 and CDR2: SEHNR and FQNEAQ (reference sequence). J gave up 5 bases and V 0 bases, and 1 base lay outside the gene matches.

This CDR3 is CASSLIQRVNTEAFF. The CDR3 region has the DNA TGTGCCAGCAGTTTAATACAGAGGGTTAACACTGAAGCTTTCTTT. The V and J genes are TRBV28 and TRBJ1-1; D ambiguous. The V and J ends lost 2 bases and 2 bases respectively, with 12 bases between them. The CDR3 totals 15 residues. The germline V gene encodes CDR1 MDHEN and CDR2 SYDVKM.

This clone was found a few times. The chain combines TRBV7-2 with TRBJ2-5; 8 positions agree with TRBD2. Germline CDR1 and CDR2: SGHTA and FQGNSA. The CDR3 totals 15 residues. V lost 5 bases and J lost 7; bases outside the gene matches: 12. In nucleotides, the CDR3 is TGTGCCAGCAGCCCGGGGGGGGTCACCAAAGGGACCCAGTACTTC. Its translation: CASSPGGVTKGTQYF.

The rearrangement joins TRBV7-9 to TRBJ2-1; 8 bases are shared with TRBD2. Per the germline V gene, CDR1 is SEHNR and CDR2 is FQNEAQ (reference sequence). The CDR3 sequence is 15 residues long. The ends lost 3 bases at V and 9 bases at J; junction bases unmatched: 10. CDR3 sequence: CASSLEAGVRGEQFF. The CDR3 nucleotides are TGTGCCAGCAGCTTGGAAGCGGGAGTTAGGGGTGAGCAGTTCTTC.

This clone was seen only a few times. The V call is TRBV7-3, the J call TRBJ2-3, with 8 positions matching TRBD2. This CDR3 spans 14 amino acids. CDR1 SGHTA and CDR2 FQGTGA come from the germline V gene. V was clipped by 5 bases and J by 4 bases; unmatched bases: 5. CDR3 region: CASSPGLEPDTQYF. Written as DNA, the CDR3 is TGTGCCAGCAGCCCGGGACTAGAACCAGATACGCAGTATTTT.

The CDR3 sequence: CSVVLIGTKQFF. In nucleotides, the CDR3 is TGCAGCGTTGTATTGATAGGGACTAAGCAGTTCTTC. This chain links TRBV29-1 with TRBJ2-1; TRBD2 matches at 7 bases. V shed 4 bases and J 11 bases; nucleotides not matched to a gene: 8. CDR1 and CDR2 (germline): SQVTM, ANQGSEA. The CDR3 sequence is 12 residues long.

V and J are TRBV7-6 and TRBJ2-7; perhaps TRBD2 as D (5 bases). The germline V and J ends were trimmed by 5 bases and 0 bases, with 11 bases remaining between them. The CDR3 sequence is 14 residues long. The germline gives CDR1 SGHVS, CDR2 FNYEAQ. The CDR3: CASSREQRSYEQYF. The CDR3 DNA follows: TGTGCCAGCAGCAGGGAGCAGCGCTCCTACGAGCAGTACTTC.

The V and J genes are TRBV2 and TRBJ2-7; D remains ambiguous. The CDR3 length is 12 residues. V was pared by 5 bases and J by 3 bases, with 8 bases between. CDR1 is SNHLY and CDR2 is FYNNEI in the germline V gene. This CDR3 reads CASSPSVYEQYF. In nucleotides, the CDR3 is TGTGCCAGCAGTCCGTCTGTCTACGAGCAGTACTTC.

This clone has only a few counts. J is TRBJ2-6 and V is TRBV6-1; no reliable D call. V lost 4 bases to trimming and J lost 0 bases, with 10 bases between them. CDR3 length: 16 residues. Germline CDR1 and CDR2: MNHNS and SASEGT. CDR3 DNA: TGTGCCAGCAGTGGACGGGTCGACTCTGGGGCCAACGTCCTGACTTTC. Amino acids: CASSGRVDSGANVLTF.

The chain carries TRBV2 and TRBJ2-5; maybe TRBD1 (6 bases). V lost 5 bases and J lost 5, with 18 bases in between. CDR1 SNHLY and CDR2 FYNNEI come from the germline V gene. This CDR3 is built from 15 residues. The CDR3 DNA follows: TGTGCCAGCAGTCTAGCCCTAGCAGGGGAGGAGACCCAGTACTTC. This encodes CASSLALAGEETQYF.